The present T cell receptor (beta chain) was sequenced within a study of post-analysis software for immune sequencing data. On the study more broadly: The cohort encompassed relapsing-remitting, secondary progressive and progressive-relapsing multiple sclerosis disease courses.

The study, taken as a whole, reports: The normalized Chao1 diversity of multiple sclerosis patients was significantly lower than that of controls. By F measure, samples from a shared preparation batch strongly co-clustered. Patients carried several TRBV segments more frequently than controls did, and TRBV5-6, TRBV5-1 and TRBV20-1 were among them.

Concerning this clonotype itself: Its target is unknown.

Germline values: CDR1 MNHEY, CDR2 SVGAGI. V was pared by 6 bases and J by 1 base, with 18 bases between. The CDR3 is 16 residues long. Prepared TCR beta cDNA libraries contained unique molecular identifiers. The authors obtained roughly 0.5 million cDNA molecules from approximately 1 to 10 million T cells. From the PCR reads, TCRdb called clonotypes with MiXCR, one entry per CDR3 protein. The sample records some 890,000 distinct CDR3 sequences, approximately 50% being singletons. The clonotype originates from a girl aged 5-17 years with multiple sclerosis. V gene TRBV6-5 combines with J gene TRBJ1-2; TRBD1 is a possible D gene (6 bases). The sequenced sample was blood. The CDR3 nucleotides are TGTGCCAGCAGACACCGCGCTCGGGGGCTTAACTATGGCTACACCTTC. Amino acids: CASRHRARGLNYGYTF.